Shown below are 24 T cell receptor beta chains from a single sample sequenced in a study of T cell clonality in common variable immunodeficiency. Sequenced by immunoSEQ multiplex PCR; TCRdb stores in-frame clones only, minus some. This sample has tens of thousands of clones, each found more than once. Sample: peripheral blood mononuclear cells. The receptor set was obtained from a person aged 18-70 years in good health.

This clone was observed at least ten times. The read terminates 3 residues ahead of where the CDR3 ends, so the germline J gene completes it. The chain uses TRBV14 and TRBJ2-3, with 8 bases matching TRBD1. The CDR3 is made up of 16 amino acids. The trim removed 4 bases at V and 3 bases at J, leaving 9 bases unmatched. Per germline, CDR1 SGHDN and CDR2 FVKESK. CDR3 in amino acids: CASSPGQGIVTDTQYF. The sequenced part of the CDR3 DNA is TGTGCCAGCAGCCCCGGACAGGGAATAGTAACAGATACG. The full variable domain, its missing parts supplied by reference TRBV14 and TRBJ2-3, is EAGVTQFPSHSVIEKGQTVTLRCDPISGHDNLYWYRRVMGKEIKFLLHFVKESKQDESGMPNNRFLAERTGGTYSTLKVQPAELEDSGVYFCASSPGQGIVTDTQYFGPGTRLTVL.

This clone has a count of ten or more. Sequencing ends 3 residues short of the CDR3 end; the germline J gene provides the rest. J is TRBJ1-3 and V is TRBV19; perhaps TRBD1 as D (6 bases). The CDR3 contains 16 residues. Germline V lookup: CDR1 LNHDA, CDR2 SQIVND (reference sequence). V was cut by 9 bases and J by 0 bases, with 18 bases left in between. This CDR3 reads CASLRRTAVSGNTIYF. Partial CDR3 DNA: TGTGCCAGCCTCCGGAGGACAGCCGTCTCTGGAAACACC.

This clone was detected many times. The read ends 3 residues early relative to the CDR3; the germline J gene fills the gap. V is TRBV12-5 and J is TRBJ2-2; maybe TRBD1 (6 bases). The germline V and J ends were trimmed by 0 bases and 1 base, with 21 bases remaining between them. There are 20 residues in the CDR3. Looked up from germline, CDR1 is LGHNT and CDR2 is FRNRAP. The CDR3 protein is CASGLVNLDRKYGNTGELFF. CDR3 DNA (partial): TGTGCTAGTGGTTTGGTAAATTTGGACAGAAAATACGGGAACACCGGGGAG.

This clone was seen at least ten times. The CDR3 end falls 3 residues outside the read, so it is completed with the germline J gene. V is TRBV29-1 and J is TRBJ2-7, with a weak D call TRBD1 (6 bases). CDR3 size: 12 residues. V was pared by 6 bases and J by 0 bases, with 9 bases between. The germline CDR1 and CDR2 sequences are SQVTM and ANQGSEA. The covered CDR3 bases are TGCAGCGTCGGACAGCGCTCCTACGAG. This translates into CSVGQRSYE. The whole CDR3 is CSVGQRSYEQYF.

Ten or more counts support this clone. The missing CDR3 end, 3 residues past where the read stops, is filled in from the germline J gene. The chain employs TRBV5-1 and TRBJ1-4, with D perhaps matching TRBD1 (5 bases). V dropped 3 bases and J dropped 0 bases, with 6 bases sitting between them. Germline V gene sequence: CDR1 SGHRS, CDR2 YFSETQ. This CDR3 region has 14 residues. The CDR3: CASSWTTTNEKLFF. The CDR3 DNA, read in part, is TGCGCCAGCAGCTGGACAACAACTAATGAAAAA.

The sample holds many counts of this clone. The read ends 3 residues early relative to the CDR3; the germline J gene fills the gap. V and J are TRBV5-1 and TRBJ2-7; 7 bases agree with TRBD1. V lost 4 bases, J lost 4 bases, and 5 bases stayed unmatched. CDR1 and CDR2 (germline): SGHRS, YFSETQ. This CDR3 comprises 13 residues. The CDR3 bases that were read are TGCGCCAGCAGCCGGGACAGCACTTACGAG. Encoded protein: CASSRDSTYE. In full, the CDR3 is CASSRDSTYEQYF.

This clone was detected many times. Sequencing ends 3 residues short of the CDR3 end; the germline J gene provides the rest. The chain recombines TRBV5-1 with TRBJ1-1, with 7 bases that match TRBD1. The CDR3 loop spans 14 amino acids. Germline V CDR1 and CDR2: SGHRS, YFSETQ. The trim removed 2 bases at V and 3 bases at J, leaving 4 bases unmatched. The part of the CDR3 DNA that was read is TGCGCCAGCAGCTTCCCCGACAGGGACACTGAA. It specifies CASSFPDRDTE. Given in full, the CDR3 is CASSFPDRDTEAFF.

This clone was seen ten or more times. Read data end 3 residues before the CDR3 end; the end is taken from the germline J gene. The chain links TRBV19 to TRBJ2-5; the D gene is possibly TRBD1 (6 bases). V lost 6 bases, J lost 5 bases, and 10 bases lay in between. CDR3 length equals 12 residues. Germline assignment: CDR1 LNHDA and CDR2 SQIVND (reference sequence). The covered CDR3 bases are TGTGCCAGTAGGGACAGAAGGGAGACC. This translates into CASRDRRET. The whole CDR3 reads CASRDRRETQYF.

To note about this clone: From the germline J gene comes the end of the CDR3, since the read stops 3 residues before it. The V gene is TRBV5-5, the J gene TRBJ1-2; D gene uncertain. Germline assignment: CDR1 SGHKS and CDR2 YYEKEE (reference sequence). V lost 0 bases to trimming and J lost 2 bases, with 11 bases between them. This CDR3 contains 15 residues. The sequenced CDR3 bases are TGTGCCAGCAGCTTGGCCGGGGAGACAAACTATGGC. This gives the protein CASSLAGETNYG. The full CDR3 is CASSLAGETNYGYTF.

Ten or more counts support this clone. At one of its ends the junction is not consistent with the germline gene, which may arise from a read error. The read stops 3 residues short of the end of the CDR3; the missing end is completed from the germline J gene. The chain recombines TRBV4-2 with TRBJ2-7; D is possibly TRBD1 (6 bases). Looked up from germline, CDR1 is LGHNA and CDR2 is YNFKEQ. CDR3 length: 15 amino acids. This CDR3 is CASSQDGTPRNEQYF. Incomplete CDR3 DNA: TGCGCCAGCAGCCAAGATGGGACACCCAGAAACGAG.

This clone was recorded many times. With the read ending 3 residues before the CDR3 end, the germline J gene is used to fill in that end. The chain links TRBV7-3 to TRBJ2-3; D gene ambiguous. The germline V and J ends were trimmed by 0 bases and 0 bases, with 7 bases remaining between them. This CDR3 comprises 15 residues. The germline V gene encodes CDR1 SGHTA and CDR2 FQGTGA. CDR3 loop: CASSLTLASTDTQYF. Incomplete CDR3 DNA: TGTGCCAGCAGCTTAACGTTGGCTAGCACAGATACG.

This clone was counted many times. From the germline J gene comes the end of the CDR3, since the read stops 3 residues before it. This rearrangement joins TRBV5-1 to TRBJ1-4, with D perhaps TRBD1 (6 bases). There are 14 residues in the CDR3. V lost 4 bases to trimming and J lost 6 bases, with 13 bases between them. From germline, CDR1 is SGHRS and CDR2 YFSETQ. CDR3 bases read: TGCGCCAGCAGCCATTGGGGGCAAGATGAAAAA. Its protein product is CASSHWGQDEK. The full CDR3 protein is CASSHWGQDEKLFF. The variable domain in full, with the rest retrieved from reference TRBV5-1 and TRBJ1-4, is KAGVTQTPRYLIKTRGQQVTLSCSPISGHRSVSWYQQTPGQGLQFLFEYFSETQRNKGNFPGRFSGRQFSNSRSEMNVSTLELGDSALYLCASSHWGQDEKLFFGSGTQLSVL.

The CDR3 reads CASPTSGAPYDYTF. CDR3 bases read: TGTGCCAGTCCGACTAGCGGGGCCCCCTACGAC. This chain connects TRBV19 to TRBJ1-2, with a weak D call TRBD1 (5 bases). The read terminates 3 residues ahead of where the CDR3 ends, so the germline J gene completes it. The CDR3 length is 14 residues. Germline V gives CDR1 LNHDA, CDR2 SQIVND (reference sequence).

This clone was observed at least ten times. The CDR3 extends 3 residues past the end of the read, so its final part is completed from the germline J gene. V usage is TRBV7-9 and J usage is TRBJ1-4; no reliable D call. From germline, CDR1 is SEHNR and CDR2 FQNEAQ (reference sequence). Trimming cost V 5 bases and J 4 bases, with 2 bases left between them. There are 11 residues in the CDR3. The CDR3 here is CASSLNEKLFF. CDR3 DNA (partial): TGTGCCAGCAGCCTTAATGAAAAA.

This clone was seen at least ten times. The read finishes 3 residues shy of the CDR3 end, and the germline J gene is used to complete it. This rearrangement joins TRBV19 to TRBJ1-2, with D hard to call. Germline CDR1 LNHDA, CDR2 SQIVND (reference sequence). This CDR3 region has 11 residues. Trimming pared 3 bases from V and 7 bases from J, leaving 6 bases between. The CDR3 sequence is CASSIGVGYTF. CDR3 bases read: TGTGCCAGTAGTATCGGGGTTGGC.

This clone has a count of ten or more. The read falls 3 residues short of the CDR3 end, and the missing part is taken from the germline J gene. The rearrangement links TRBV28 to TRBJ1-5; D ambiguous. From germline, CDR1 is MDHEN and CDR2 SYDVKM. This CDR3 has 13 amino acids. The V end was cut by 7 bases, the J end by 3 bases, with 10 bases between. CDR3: CASTEGLNQPQHF. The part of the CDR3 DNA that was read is TGTGCCAGCACGGAAGGGCTCAATCAGCCC.

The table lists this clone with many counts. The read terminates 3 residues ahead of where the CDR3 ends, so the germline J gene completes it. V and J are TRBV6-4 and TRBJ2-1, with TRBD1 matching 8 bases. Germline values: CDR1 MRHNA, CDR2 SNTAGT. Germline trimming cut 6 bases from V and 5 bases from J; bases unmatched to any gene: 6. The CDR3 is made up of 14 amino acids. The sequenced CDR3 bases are TGTGCCAGCAGGGGACAGGCTGGGGACAATGAG. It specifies CASRGQAGDNE. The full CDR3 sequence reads CASRGQAGDNEQFF.

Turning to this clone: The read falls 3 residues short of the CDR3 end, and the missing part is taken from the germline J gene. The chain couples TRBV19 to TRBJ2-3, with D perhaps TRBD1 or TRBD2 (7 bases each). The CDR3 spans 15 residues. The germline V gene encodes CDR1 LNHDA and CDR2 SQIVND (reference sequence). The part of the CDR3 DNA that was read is TGTGCCAGTAGTTACGACAGGGAGGGAAATCAGCCG. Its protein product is CASSYDREGNQP. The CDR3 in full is CASSYDREGNQPQYF.

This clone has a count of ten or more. The DNA read from the CDR3 is TGCAGTGCTAGTTCAGGGGGCTATGGC. Amino acids: CSASSGGYG. The entire CDR3 protein is CSASSGGYGYTF. The chain has TRBV20-1 and TRBJ1-2, with 7 bases lining up with TRBD1. The read terminates 3 residues ahead of where the CDR3 ends, so the germline J gene completes it. CDR1 and CDR2 from the germline V gene are DFQATT and SNEGSKA (reference sequence). V shed 3 bases and J 4 bases; nucleotides not matched to a gene: 2. The CDR3 has 12 residues.

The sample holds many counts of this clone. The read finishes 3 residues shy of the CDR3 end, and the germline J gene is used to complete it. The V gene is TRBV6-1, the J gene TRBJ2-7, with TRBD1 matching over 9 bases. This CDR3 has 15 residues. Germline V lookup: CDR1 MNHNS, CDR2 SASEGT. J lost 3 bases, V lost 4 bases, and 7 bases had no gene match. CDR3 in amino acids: CASSGTGGRYYEQYF. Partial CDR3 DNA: TGTGCCAGCAGTGGCACAGGGGGCCGCTACTACGAG.

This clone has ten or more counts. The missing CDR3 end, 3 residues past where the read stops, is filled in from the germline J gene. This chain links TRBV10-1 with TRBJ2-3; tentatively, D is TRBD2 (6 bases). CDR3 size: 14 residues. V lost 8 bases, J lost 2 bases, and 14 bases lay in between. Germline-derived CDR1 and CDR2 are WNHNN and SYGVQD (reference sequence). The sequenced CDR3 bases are TGCGCCAGCGGGACTTTCTGTGACACAGATACG. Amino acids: CASGTFCDTDT. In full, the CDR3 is CASGTFCDTDTQYF.

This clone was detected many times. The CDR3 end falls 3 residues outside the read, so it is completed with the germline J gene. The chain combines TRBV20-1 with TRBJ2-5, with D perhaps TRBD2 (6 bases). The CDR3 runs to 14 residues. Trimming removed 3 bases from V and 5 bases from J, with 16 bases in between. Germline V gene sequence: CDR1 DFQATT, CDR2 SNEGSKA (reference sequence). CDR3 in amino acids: CSASGRLESETQYF. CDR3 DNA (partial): TGCAGTGCTAGCGGAAGACTAGAGTCGGAGACC.

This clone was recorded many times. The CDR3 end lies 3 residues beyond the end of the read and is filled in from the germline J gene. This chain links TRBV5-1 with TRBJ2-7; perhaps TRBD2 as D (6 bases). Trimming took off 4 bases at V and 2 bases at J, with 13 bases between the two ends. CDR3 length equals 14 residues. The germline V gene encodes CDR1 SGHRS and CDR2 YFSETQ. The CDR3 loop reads CASSPGGITYEQYF. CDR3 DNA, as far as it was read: TGCGCCAGCAGCCCCGGGGGAATAACCTACGAG.

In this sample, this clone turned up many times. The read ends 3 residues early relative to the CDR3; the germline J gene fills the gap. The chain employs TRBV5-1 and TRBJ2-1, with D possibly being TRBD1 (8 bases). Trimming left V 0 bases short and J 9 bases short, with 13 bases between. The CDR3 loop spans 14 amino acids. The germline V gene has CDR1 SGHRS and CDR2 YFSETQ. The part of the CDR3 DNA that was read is TGCGCCAGCAGCTTGGTACAGGGGGGGTTTGAG. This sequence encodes CASSLVQGGFE. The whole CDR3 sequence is CASSLVQGGFEQFF.